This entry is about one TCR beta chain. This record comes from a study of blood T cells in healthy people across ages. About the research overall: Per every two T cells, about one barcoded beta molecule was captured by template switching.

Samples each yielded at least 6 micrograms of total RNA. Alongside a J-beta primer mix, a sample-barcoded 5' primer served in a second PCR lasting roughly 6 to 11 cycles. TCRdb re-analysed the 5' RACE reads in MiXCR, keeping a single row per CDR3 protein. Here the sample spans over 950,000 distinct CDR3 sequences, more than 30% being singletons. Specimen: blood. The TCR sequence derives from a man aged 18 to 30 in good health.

The CDR3 coding sequence is TGCGCCAGCAGCATAGGACAGCACAATGAGCAGTACTTC. Amino acid sequence: CASSIGQHNEQYF. The chain employs TRBV5-1 and TRBJ2-5, with D tentatively TRBD1 (6 bases). Germline lookup yields CDR1 SGHRS and CDR2 YFSETQ. CDR3 length equals 13 residues. The V and J ends lost 4 bases and 11 bases respectively, with 18 bases between them.